The clone carrying this T cell receptor beta chain was seen more than once but under ten times. Its antigen is still unknown. Other DNA sequences in this specimen translate into the identical CDR3. Partitioning of CD4+ cells yielded a CD45RA+ naive subset and a CD45RA-negative memory subset. Methods used by the authors: ImmunoSEQ output lacked quality scores and full-length reads, limiting matched filtering. The assay was immunoSEQ multiplex PCR, and TCRdb's table has in-frame clones only and misses some. The DNA was the basis for D and trimming; V, J and clone size are from that table. The sample consists of roughly 2.2 million clones, roughly 92% of them appearing once. This entry belongs to a study of shared clonotypes between healthy human individuals. Study conclusions and caveats: Clonotype sharing levels among donors were expected to vary with sequencing depth. Researchers found naive subsets generally carried larger estimated richness than memory subsets.

Trimming removed 4 bases from V and 4 bases from J, with 7 bases in between. Germline V lookup: CDR1 SQVTM, CDR2 ANQGSEA. This CDR3 is 11 amino acids long. This TCR was recovered from a man aged 18 to 29 in good health. Some clones in this sample may be carry-over from other donors' samples. V and J are TRBV29-1 and TRBJ1-2, with D unresolved. Sequencing input: naive CD4+ T cells from PBMCs. The subset: CD45RA+ positively selected. This chain's CDR3 is CSVAGSYGYTF. CDR3 nucleotide sequence: TGCAGCGTTGCTGGCAGCTATGGCTACACCTTC.